This entry is about one T cell receptor (beta chain). Its antigen is not yet known. Qualities for individual bases were not recorded, and no much larger clone is one base off. The library was made by the immunoSEQ multiplex PCR assay. For the multiplex PCR, a mixture combining 60 forward primers for TCR Vbeta segments and 13 reverse primers for TCR Jbeta segments was used. The CDR3 region of rearranged TCR beta genes was amplified from genomic DNA with a multiplex PCR assay. The Illumina HiSeq System was used to sequence the amplified TCR beta libraries as 87-base-pair reads. The original pipeline was this. A later analysis counted tens of millions of unique TCR beta chains across the approximately 700 repertoires, and roughly 9.9 million of these chains were shared by at least two donors. To remove PCR and sequencing errors, raw reads were error-corrected and collapsed into unique sequences using a nearest-neighbor algorithm that merged closely related sequences. CDR3 sequences were aligned to IMGT reference sequences to assign V, D and J gene segments. For a sequence to be retained, at least a six-nucleotide match to both a V gene segment and a J gene segment was required. A rearrangement was called productive if the CDR3 had no stop codons and remained in frame with V and J, and every other rearrangement was called non-productive. CDR3 was defined by IMGT convention, running from the second conserved V-encoded cysteine to the conserved J-encoded phenylalanine. The earlier analysis of about 560 of the donors excluded any sequence lacking an unambiguous match to a single V gene segment. In an earlier analysis of more than 500 of the donors, a V segment was called functional when productive rearrangements were above 56.7%, and segregating when the standard deviation between donors exceeded 5%. A statistical classification framework was built to diagnose cytomegalovirus status from the catalog of TCR beta chain sequences. In a later analysis, V and J genes were assigned by comparing TCR nucleotide sequences against IMGT/GENE-DB human TR gene sequences. Using the TCRdist pipeline, a later analysis assigned CDR3 sequences along with most-parsimonious VDJ recombination scenarios. In a later analysis, each TCR beta chain was defined by its CDR3 amino acid sequence together with its V-gene family, and reads lacking a unique V-gene family were excluded. A later analysis removed over 500 highly shared, low-generation-probability nucleotide sequences to deal with suspected cross-contamination and a sequencing artifact. In a later analysis, a clonal expansion index for each public chain was calculated from normalized within-repertoire ranks of inferred template counts. A later analysis computed generation probabilities with a VDJ recombination model fitted to out-of-frame rearrangements, and checked the results against IGoR. In a later analysis, TCR-TCR, TCR-HLA and TCR-CMV co-occurrence was scored with hypergeometric tests, and a repertoire-size bias correction was applied to TCR pairs. A later analysis estimated false discovery rates by permuting HLA or CMV assignments 20 times. A later analysis grouped co-occurring TCRs with DBSCAN, adding TCRdist sequence similarity when clustering within HLA-allele-positive subsets. Co-occurrence clustering excluded repertoires with fewer than 30,000 or more than 120,000 public chains, plus five with anomalous nucleotide sharing. Entries here come from immuneACCESS through TCRdb and include only in-frame sequences with V and J called. Some clones fail to appear in such tables; in the studies checked, an unresolved V gene covers under half of the shortfall, and the cause of the remainder is unknown. The V and J calls and clone size are taken from that table; D and trimming were inferred from the DNA. The sample table lists 150,000 to 200,000 clones, 65% to 85% of them with a count of one. Jointly, the top ten make up around 6.7% of the sample.

The cohort was made up of 666 healthy bone marrow donors. All cohort members were sampled while nominally healthy, although unrecorded immune exposures were likely present. The donor tested CMV seropositive and was one of the 289 seropositive cohort members. Each donor provided a peripheral blood sample, and peripheral blood mononuclear cells were used for TCR beta sequencing. The Qiagen DNeasy Blood Extraction Kit was used to extract genomic DNA from the blood cell samples. The data derive from a study of cytomegalovirus exposure and HLA in healthy donors (dated 2017 in TCRdb). A note on the overall study: An earlier analysis of several hundred of the donors reported about 290 Gb of sequence data and 117 million unique TCR beta sequences from about 179 million T cells. Because of strong linkage in the cohort, five DR-DQ haplotypes were treated as single units for association and clustering. The later analysis used no new phenotypic data to find candidate immune exposures, relying instead on TCR beta sequences and their occurrence across donors. A later analysis re-analyzed previously published TCR beta repertoires from approximately 670 donors and added high-resolution HLA genotyping to study TCR occurrence patterns. Of the 300 to 500 genotyped donors, roughly 76% were placed in the genetic ancestry cluster associated with self-reported Caucasian donors. In addition to the first cohort of 500 to 850 subjects, a separate validation cohort of approximately 120 different subjects was used. Among about 400 genotyped donors of the cohort, an average of around 250,000 unique TCR beta nucleotide sequences was sequenced per donor, of which approximately 19% were non-productive. To predict cytomegalovirus infection status, the study brought together high-throughput TCR immunosequencing, statistical association of individual TCRs with disease status, and machine learning. An early release that covered about 600 HLA-typed donors contained approximately 300 gigabases of sequencing data and roughly 84 million unique TCR sequences. HLA typing included class I and class II loci at four-digit resolution. The study used immunosequencing to profile the T cell repertoires of several hundred subjects and linked those repertoires to cytomegalovirus serostatus. The study was designed to test whether signatures of past pathogen exposure could be identified by cataloging public T cell receptors. The number of typed donors differed by locus: 629-630 for A, B, C, DRB1 and DQB1; approximately 540 for DQA1; 606 for DPA1; and roughly 470 for DPB1. Genome-wide SNP genotypes for about 65% of the roughly 670 donors were used in a later genetic analysis, which treated that subset as a discovery cohort. Donor age, sex, ethnicity and CMV serostatus were compiled alongside the repertoire data. All discovery cohort repertoires had been generated on a single sequencing platform. To decide whether each TCR beta V gene segment behaved as functional or pseudogenic, an earlier analysis of several hundred of the donors relied on high-throughput TCR beta sequencing.

On the study overall, not on this receptor specifically: Compared with the approximately 670-donor mean, donors in an Asian-associated ancestry cluster had fewer N-insertions in productive TCRs, according to a later genetic analysis. According to a later analysis, TCR association rates differed among HLA loci, with DRB1 alleles showing the most associated TCRs and HLA-C alleles showing the fewest. In an earlier analysis of 587 of the donors, most TCR beta V segments appeared in productive rearrangements about 90% or about 30% of the time, broadly matching IMGT annotations. Linkage disequilibrium might explain the correlated functional status among segregating V segments, but an unknown experimental factor could not be excluded. A later analysis associated 15,000 to 20,000 TCR beta sequences with specific HLA alleles at a false discovery rate of 0.05. Most TCR sequences were seen in very few donors, while some public TCRs were found in many individuals. Some 16 rarely observed V segments, including chromosome 9 orphons, were excluded from the earlier analysis of several hundred of the donors because counts were too low. According to a later analysis, parvovirus B19, influenza, CMV and Epstein-Barr virus appeared linked to several top co-occurrence clusters. The study gave a list of around 170 TCR beta chains associated with cytomegalovirus. Roughly uniform sequencing depth across donors was assumed in presence/absence analyses, although this assumption may not hold. The authors suggested that the approach could potentially be extended to other disease states and immunological phenotypes. A later analysis found that most CMV-associated TCR beta chains appeared HLA-restricted, with HLA associations seemingly driven largely by CMV exposure. In a later analysis, HLA-associated TCR beta chains were found to be more clonally expanded and to have lower generation probabilities than equally common non-associated chains. In both the original and validation cohorts, the classifier was reported to diagnose cytomegalovirus status with high specificity and sensitivity. When HLA alleles, especially DR and DQ, strongly co-occurred, TCR associations were difficult to assign to individual alleles. A later genetic analysis associated a missense DCLRE1C variant with V-gene and J-gene trimming of TCR beta chains, and an independent cohort replicated the association. A further reported finding was that TCR beta sequences accurately predicted the HLA-A and HLA-B alleles for most subjects in the first cohort. HLA typing was unavailable for some donors at each locus, so association tests used only the typed subset. Because the 87-base-pair reads could not distinguish some IMGT-functional V segments, including TRBV6-2 and TRBV6-3, those segments were excluded. A cluster of highly shared sequence variants was judged likely to represent a technical artifact of the sequencing pipeline. A few of the identified cytomegalovirus-associated TCR beta chains were confirmed in vitro to be specific for cytomegalovirus antigens. The only immune exposure information available for the cohort was CMV serostatus. In this cohort, only TCR beta chains were sequenced, and detectable features were limited by the absence of alpha or paired-chain data.

V is trimmed back by 2 bases and J by 6 bases, and the junction contains 10 bases that no gene match accounts for. The CDR3 has 16 amino acids, counting the end cysteine and phenylalanine. Only the CDR3 portion is preserved as DNA: 48 bases, with reading frame beginning at the first base. According to the germline V gene, CDR1 reads SGHDT and CDR2 reads YYEEEE. The sequence was obtained from a woman between 25 and 40 years old in good health and CMV-seropositive. Sequencing input: PBMCs. Here the chain combines TRBV5-6 and TRBJ2-2; 7 bases in between match TRBD1. The CDR3 sequence is CASSLDQDRVAGELFF. The nucleotide sequence is given as TGTGCCAGCAGCTTAGACCAAGACAGGGTAGCCGGGGAGCTGTTTTTT.